This is a list of T cell receptor beta chains from one sample in a study of CD8 T cells in Susac syndrome. TCRdb re-analysed the immunoSEQ multiplex PCR reads in MiXCR, keeping a single row per CDR3 protein. The data hold tens of thousands of distinct CDR3 sequences, with roughly 90% observed a single time. Sequencing was done on a sample of CD8+ T cells from PBMCs. The source of these receptors is a human donor with multiple sclerosis. Each CDR3 is given with its conserved first and last residue. D genes are given only for firm matches. Size tells how often a clone was seen (once, few, many) or the class of an expanded clone, and some rows leave it out.

abundance | d_gene | j_gene | v_gene | CDR3aa | CDR3nt
once | . | TRBJ2-3 | TRBV2 | CASSPPMGRRTQYF | TGTGCCAGCAGTCCCCCCATGGGCCGAAGAACGCAGTATTTT
few | . | TRBJ1-2 | TRBV4-3 | CASSQEGRANYGYTF | TGCGCCAGCAGCCAAGAAGGCAGGGCTAACTATGGCTACACCTTC
. | TRBD1 | TRBJ2-7 | TRBV2 | CASSEGTGSYEQYF | TGTGCCAGCAGTGAAGGGACAGGCTCCTACGAGCAGTACTTC
. | . | TRBJ2-7 | TRBV6-2/TRBV6-3 | CASSYEKAEQYF | TGTGCCAGCAGTTACGAAAAGGCAGAGCAGTACTTC
. | TRBD1 | TRBJ2-1 | TRBV11-2 | CASFGTDYNEQFF | TGTGCCAGCTTTGGGACAGACTACAATGAGCAGTTCTTC
. | TRBD2 | TRBJ2-7 | TRBV11-1 | CASSPRTSGVAYEQYF | TGTGCCAGCAGCCCGCGGACTAGCGGGGTAGCCTACGAGCAGTACTTC
. | . | TRBJ2-3 | TRBV11-2 | CASSLGQAMLGTQYF | TGTGCCAGCAGCTTAGGCCAAGCCATGCTTGGTACGCAGTATTTT
. | . | TRBJ1-2 | TRBV5-6 | CASTLIGLGYTF | TGTGCCAGCACCCTAATAGGGCTTGGCTACACCTTC
few | TRBD2 | TRBJ2-3 | TRBV6-6 | CASSYGGADTQYF | TGTGCCAGCAGTTACGGGGGGGCAGATACGCAGTATTTT
. | TRBD1 | TRBJ1-4 | TRBV18 | CASSPGDREGKLFF | TGTGCCAGCTCACCAGGGGACAGGGAGGGGAAACTGTTTTTT
. | . | TRBJ2-1 | TRBV7-9 | CASSPGPGEQFF | TGTGCCAGCAGCCCAGGGCCTGGGGAGCAGTTCTTC
. | TRBD2 | TRBJ2-1 | TRBV2 | CASSRLAGEAYNEQFF | TGTGCCAGCAGTAGGCTAGCGGGAGAAGCCTACAATGAGCAGTTCTTC
. | . | TRBJ2-2 | TRBV20-1 | CSARQLMNTGELFF | TGCAGTGCTAGACAGCTAATGAACACCGGGGAGCTGTTTTTT
. | TRBD2 | TRBJ2-7 | TRBV2 | CASRITSGSSYEQYF | TGTGCCAGCAGGATTACTAGCGGGAGTTCCTACGAGCAGTACTTC
. | . | TRBJ2-1 | TRBV4-3 | CASSQEDHPDNEQFF | TGCGCCAGCAGCCAAGAAGATCATCCCGACAATGAGCAGTTCTTC
. | . | TRBJ2-1 | TRBV9 | CASSFGTNYNEQFF | TGTGCCAGCAGCTTCGGGACAAACTACAATGAGCAGTTCTTC
. | . | TRBJ2-7 | TRBV9 | CASSVGTAPSAEQYF | TGTGCCAGCAGCGTAGGGACAGCGCCCTCCGCCGAGCAGTACTTC
. | TRBD1 | TRBJ1-1 | TRBV7-2 | CASSLRTGGLVSAEAFF | TGTGCCAGCAGCTTAAGGACAGGGGGCCTAGTCAGCGCTGAAGCTTTCTTT
. | . | TRBJ1-1 | TRBV4-1 | CASSHPRQDMNTEAFF | TGCGCCAGCAGCCACCCCAGACAGGACATGAACACTGAAGCTTTCTTT
. | . | TRBJ2-1 | TRBV9 | CASSVGGGLSYNEQFF | TGTGCCAGCAGCGTAGGTGGCGGCCTATCCTACAATGAGCAGTTCTTC
. | . | TRBJ2-1 | TRBV7-2 | CASSFARGFRNEQFF | TGTGCCAGCAGCTTTGCGAGGGGCTTTAGAAATGAGCAGTTCTTC
. | TRBD2 | TRBJ2-1 | TRBV19 | CASSTVLAGLNYNEQFF | TGTGCCAGTAGTACTGTACTAGCGGGGTTGAACTACAATGAGCAGTTCTTC
. | TRBD2 | TRBJ2-2 | TRBV19 | CASSIGGYTGELFF | TGTGCCAGTAGTATCGGGGGGTACACCGGGGAGCTGTTTTTT
. | . | TRBJ2-1 | TRBV5-6 | CASSLAGLVNEQFF | TGTGCCAGCAGCTTGGCAGGACTCGTCAATGAGCAGTTCTTC
. | . | TRBJ1-1 | TRBV27 | CASSRTANTEAFF | TGTGCCAGCAGTCGGACAGCGAACACTGAAGCTTTCTTT
. | . | TRBJ1-1 | TRBV28 | CASTTKGGTEAFF | TGTGCCAGCACCACTAAGGGAGGCACTGAAGCTTTCTTT
. | TRBD1 | TRBJ1-5 | TRBV19 | CASNPTGASNQPQHF | TGTGCCAGTAACCCGACAGGGGCCAGCAATCAGCCCCAGCATTTT
few | TRBD1 | TRBJ2-7 | TRBV5-1 | CASRLDRTYEQYF | TGCGCCAGCAGGCTGGACAGGACCTACGAGCAGTACTTC
once | . | TRBJ2-1 | TRBV25-1 | CASSTGVNEQFF | TGTGCCAGCTCGACCGGGGTCAATGAGCAGTTCTTC
. | . | TRBJ2-7 | TRBV3-1 | CASSHGGISYEQYF | TGTGCCAGCAGCCACGGCGGGATCTCCTACGAGCAGTACTTC
. | TRBD2 | TRBJ2-3 | TRBV4-1 | CASSQDEAGGRDTQYF | TGCGCCAGCAGCCAAGATGAAGCGGGAGGGAGAGATACGCAGTATTTT
. | . | TRBJ1-1 | TRBV7-9 | CASSSVQDTEAFF | TGTGCCAGCAGCTCGGTTCAGGACACTGAAGCTTTCTTT
. | . | TRBJ1-2 | TRBV7-9 | CASSFPEEGDYGYTF | TGTGCCAGCAGCTTCCCCGAGGAGGGCGACTATGGCTACACCTTC
. | TRBD2 | TRBJ2-3 | TRBV5-1 | CASSYTGGPYTDTQYF | TGCGCCAGCAGCTATACGGGGGGGCCATACACAGATACGCAGTATTTT
once | . | TRBJ1-5 | TRBV6-1 | CASSTYPTGVDQPQHF | TGTGCCAGCAGCACGTATCCGACAGGAGTGGATCAGCCCCAGCATTTT
. | . | TRBJ1-4 | TRBV11-2 | CASTSFYGANEKLFF | TGTGCCAGCACCTCATTCTACGGGGCCAATGAAAAACTGTTTTTT
. | . | TRBJ2-1 | TRBV20-1 | CSARVGVSLSSYNEQFF | TGCAGTGCTAGAGTCGGCGTCTCCTTGAGCTCCTACAATGAGCAGTTCTTC
. | . | TRBJ1-2 | TRBV6-5 | CASSYSPVGPNYGYTF | TGTGCCAGCAGTTACTCGCCCGTGGGCCCTAACTATGGCTACACCTTC
. | TRBD1 | TRBJ1-1 | TRBV4-3 | CASSRRDSKTEAFF | TGCGCCAGCAGCCGTAGGGACAGCAAAACTGAAGCTTTCTTT
. | . | TRBJ2-2 | TRBV6-1 | CASNAPVDINTGELFF | TGTGCCAGCAACGCTCCTGTAGATATCAACACCGGGGAGCTGTTTTTT
. | . | TRBJ2-5 | TRBV28 | CASSPHGKTQYF | TGTGCCAGCAGTCCCCATGGGAAGACCCAGTACTTC